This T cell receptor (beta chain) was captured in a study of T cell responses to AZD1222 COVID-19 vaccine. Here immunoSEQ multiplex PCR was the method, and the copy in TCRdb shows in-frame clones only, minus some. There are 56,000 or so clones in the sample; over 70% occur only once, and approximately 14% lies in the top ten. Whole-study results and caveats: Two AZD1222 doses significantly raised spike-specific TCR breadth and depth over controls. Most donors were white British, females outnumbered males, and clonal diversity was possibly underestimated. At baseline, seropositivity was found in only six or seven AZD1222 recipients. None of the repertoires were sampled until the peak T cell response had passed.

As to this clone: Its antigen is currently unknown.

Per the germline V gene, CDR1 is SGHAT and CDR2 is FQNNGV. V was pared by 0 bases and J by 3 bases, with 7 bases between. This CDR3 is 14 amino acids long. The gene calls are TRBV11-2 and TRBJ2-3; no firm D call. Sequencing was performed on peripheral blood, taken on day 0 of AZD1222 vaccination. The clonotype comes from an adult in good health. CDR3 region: CASSLDGRTDTQYF. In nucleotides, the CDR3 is TGTGCCAGCAGCTTAGATGGACGTACAGATACGCAGTATTTT.